Presented here are 8 T cell receptor beta chains from one specimen sequenced in a study of blood T cell repertoires in COVID-19. TCRdb's copy holds only in-frame clones and misses some; the assay was immunoSEQ multiplex PCR. The repertoire holds a few hundred thousand clones, around 87% seen once, with 2.3% in the top ten. Sequenced sample: peripheral blood. Receptors were obtained from a woman aged 50 to 65 with acute or convalescent COVID-19.

This clone was found a few times. Other DNA sequences from this sample encode an identical CDR3 as well. The chain joins TRBV7-2 to TRBJ2-7, with 7 bases fitting TRBD2. Germline trimming cut 3 bases from V and 0 bases from J; bases unmatched to any gene: 2. The germline gives CDR1 SGHTA, CDR2 FQGNSA. The CDR3 covers 14 residues. CDR3 bases: TGTGCCAGCAGCTTTGGCGGGAGCTCCTACGAGCAGTACTTC. This sequence encodes CASSFGGSSYEQYF.

This chain uses TRBV6-5 with TRBJ1-1; the D is unclear. Between the trimmed V and J ends, which lost 3 bases and 5 bases, there was a span of 10 bases. The CDR3 length is 13 residues. Germline V gives CDR1 MNHEY, CDR2 SVGAGI. DNA of the CDR3: TGTGCCAGCAGTTATGTCGGGTCTACTGAAGCTTTCTTT. This gives the protein CASSYVGSTEAFF.

CDR3 loop: CASSKRTGNSDTGELFF. CDR3 DNA sequence: TGTGCCAGCAGTAAAAGGACAGGGAATAGTGACACCGGGGAGCTGTTTTTT. The gene calls are TRBV25-1 and TRBJ2-2; TRBD1 agrees at 8 bases. The CDR3 sequence is 17 residues long. CDR1 is MGHDK, CDR2 SYGVNS, per germline. The trim removed 5 bases at V and 3 bases at J, leaving 11 bases unmatched.

This rearrangement joins TRBV4-1 to TRBJ1-5; D is perhaps TRBD1 (5 bases). Trimming stripped 3 bases from V and 6 bases from J, with 12 bases between. Per the germline V gene, CDR1 is MGHRA and CDR2 is YSYEKL. The CDR3 sequence is 14 residues long. This CDR3 reads CASSQWTGVQPQHF. The DNA of the CDR3 is TGCGCCAGCAGCCAGTGGACGGGGGTTCAGCCCCAGCATTTT.

The table lists this clone with a count of one. The rearrangement links TRBV30 to TRBJ2-5, with TRBD1 matching 7 bases. Germline V gives CDR1 GTSNPN, CDR2 SVGIG (reference sequence). This CDR3 region has 12 residues. Trimming took 3 bases from V and 5 from J; bases not matched to a gene: 3. CDR3: CAWSRQGETQYF. The CDR3 DNA reads as TGTGCCTGGAGCCGACAGGGTGAGACCCAGTACTTC. The variable domain in full, completed from reference TRBV30 and TRBJ2-5, reads SQTIHQWPATLVQPVGSPLSLECTVEGTSNPNLYWYRQAAGRGLQLLFYSVGIGQISSEVPQNLSASRPQDRQFILSSKKLLLSDSGFYLCAWSRQGETQYFGPGTRLLVL.

The V gene is TRBV27, the J gene TRBJ2-7; D may be TRBD2 (7 bases). With 4 bases removed from V and 1 base from J, the gap between germline ends came to 14 bases. Germline lookup yields CDR1 MNHEY and CDR2 SMNVEV (reference sequence). The CDR3 covers 15 residues. The CDR3 here is CASSWEGGASYEQYF. The CDR3 nucleotides read TGTGCCAGCAGTTGGGAAGGGGGGGCATCCTACGAGCAGTACTTC.

The chain has TRBV4-1 and TRBJ1-4; D is possibly TRBD1 (5 bases). V was trimmed by 4 bases and J by 6 bases, leaving 15 bases between them. The CDR3 sequence is 15 residues long. Germline assignment: CDR1 MGHRA and CDR2 YSYEKL. Here the CDR3 DNA reads TGCGCCAGCAGCCGATCCGGGACGGGAGATGAAAAACTGTTTTTT. This encodes CASSRSGTGDEKLFF.

Written as DNA, the CDR3 is TGTGCCAGCCGCATCGGGACTGCCAGACCCGAGCAGTACTTC. It yields the protein CASRIGTARPEQYF. The chain couples TRBV28 to TRBJ2-7, with D perhaps TRBD2 (6 bases). The length of the CDR3 is 14 residues. With 8 bases removed from V and 6 bases from J, the gap between germline ends came to 20 bases. Germline V lookup: CDR1 MDHEN, CDR2 SYDVKM.